One sample yielded the 18 T cell receptor beta chains listed below, sequenced in a study of shared clonotypes between healthy human individuals (TCRdb year 2020). Receptors were amplified or captured by the immunoSEQ multiplex PCR assay. The table comes from immuneACCESS by way of TCRdb, which keeps in-frame sequences with V and J called. Part of the clones is missing from these tables; in studies checked, under half for an unresolved V gene and the rest for unknown reasons. This sample holds about 1 million clones; under 80% were observed only once. 1.4% of the sample belongs to the ten largest clones. What was sequenced was memory CD4+ T cells sorted from blood. The cell subset or site label on this specimen signifies: CD45RA-negative fraction. The receptors shown here come from a man aged 18 to 30 in good health.

The CDR3 loop is CAISVDRVGEQYF. For the CDR3, the DNA is TGTGCCATCAGTGTCGACAGGGTGGGCGAGCAGTACTTC. V gene TRBV10-3 combines with J gene TRBJ2-7, with 7 bases that match TRBD1. The CDR3 loop spans 13 amino acids. J gave up 6 bases and V 4 bases, and 6 bases lay outside the gene matches. The germline V gene has CDR1 ENHRY and CDR2 SYGVKD.

This clone was seen only once. Other nucleotide sequences from this sample produce the same CDR3. The chain couples TRBV7-9 to TRBJ1-1, with D possibly TRBD1 on 5 matching bases. The CDR3 has 13 amino acids. The V end lost 1 base, the J end lost 5 bases, and 8 bases lay between the germline ends. Germline V CDR1 and CDR2: SEHNR, FQNEAQ (reference sequence). The CDR3 reads CASSLVEGTEAFF. CDR3 nucleotides: TGTGCCAGCAGCTTAGTAGAGGGGACTGAAGCTTTCTTT.

This chain connects TRBV6-1 to TRBJ1-2; D is uncertain. CDR1 and CDR2 (germline): MNHNS, SASEGT. The CDR3 spans 13 residues. With 7 bases removed from V and 9 bases from J, the gap between germline ends came to 18 bases. The CDR3 protein is CASTRALLGSYTF. The CDR3 DNA is TGTGCCAGCACGAGGGCCCTCTTGGGAAGCTACACCTTC.

The V call is TRBV6-1, the J call TRBJ1-5; no reliable D call. Trimming pared 10 bases from V and 4 bases from J, leaving 14 bases between. The CDR3 has 13 amino acids. Germline V gene sequence: CDR1 MNHNS, CDR2 SASEGT. For the CDR3, the DNA is TGTGCCATCCCCGGGTGGGCGAATCAGCCCCAGCATTTT. It encodes CAIPGWANQPQHF.

The rearrangement uses TRBV7-3 and TRBJ2-1; 11 bases are a match to TRBD1. CDR1 and CDR2 from the germline V gene are SGHTA and FQGTGA. The V gene end was trimmed by 2 bases and the J gene end by 5 bases; junction bases not matched to a gene: 5. This CDR3 region has 16 residues. CDR3 in DNA: TGTGCCAGCAGCTTATTTGGACAGGGGGCACACAATGAGCAGTTCTTC. Protein sequence: CASSLFGQGAHNEQFF.

The CDR3 reads CASGRDTDTDTQYF. As DNA, the CDR3 is TGCGCCAGCGGGAGGGACACCGACACAGATACGCAGTATTTT. This rearrangement joins TRBV5-1 to TRBJ2-3; TRBD2 is a possible D gene (7 bases). Germline CDR1 and CDR2: SGHRS and YFSETQ. This CDR3 spans 14 amino acids. With 7 bases removed from V and 2 bases from J, the gap between germline ends came to 14 bases.

The V and J genes are TRBV4-3 and TRBJ2-7, with TRBD1 identical over 7 bases. With 0 bases clipped from V and 4 bases from J, the junction kept 3 bases outside the gene matches. Germline assignment: CDR1 LGHNA and CDR2 YSLEER. This CDR3 region has 14 residues. The CDR3, as DNA: TGCGCCAGCAGCCAAGAAGGCAGGGGGTACGAGCAGTACTTC. Protein sequence: CASSQEGRGYEQYF.

In nucleotides, the CDR3 is TGTGCCAGCAGTTTTCTTTCTCCAGAGACCCAGTACTTC. This gives the protein CASSFLSPETQYF. The chain has TRBV28 and TRBJ2-5; no reliable D call. This CDR3 is 13 amino acids long. The germline gives CDR1 MDHEN, CDR2 SYDVKM. Trimming removed 3 bases at V and 4 bases at J, with 9 bases between.

This sequence joins TRBV28 and TRBJ1-6; 7 bases match TRBD1. J lost 7 bases, V lost 1 base, and 4 bases had no gene match. Germline CDR1 MDHEN, CDR2 SYDVKM. The CDR3 has 15 residues. As DNA, the CDR3 is TGTGCCAGCAGTTTATATCGCAGGGGGAATTCACCCCTCCACTTT. Translated: CASSLYRRGNSPLHF.

V is TRBV5-1 and J is TRBJ2-5, with 10 bases matching TRBD2. Germline-derived CDR1 and CDR2 are SGHRS and YFSETQ. There are 16 residues in the CDR3. V dropped 0 bases and J dropped 5; count of bases not matched to a gene: 7. CDR3 in amino acids: CASSLASLAGVETQYF. In DNA, the CDR3 is TGCGCCAGCAGCTTGGCCTCTCTAGCGGGGGTTGAGACCCAGTACTTC.

V gene TRBV7-2 combines with J gene TRBJ2-1, with D perhaps TRBD2 (6 bases). CDR1 and CDR2 from the germline V gene are SGHTA and FQGNSA. The CDR3 is made up of 15 amino acids. Trimming cost V 1 base and J 5 bases, with 12 bases left between them. CDR3 DNA: TGTGCCAGCAGCTTAGGTACTAGCCCCAACAATGAGCAGTTCTTC. Its protein is CASSLGTSPNNEQFF.

The gene calls are TRBV6-5 and TRBJ1-4; 8 nucleotides match TRBD1. The V gene end was trimmed by 2 bases and the J gene end by 8 bases; junction bases not matched to a gene: 7. CDR1 and CDR2 (germline): MNHEY, SVGAGI. This CDR3 region has 15 residues. CDR3 nucleotides: TGTGCCAGCAGTTACGCCCGGACAGGGTACGAAAAACTGTTTTTT. Its protein product is CASSYARTGYEKLFF.

This clone was seen more than once but under ten times. The rearrangement uses TRBV13 and TRBJ1-3; D not resolved. Trimming left V 3 bases short and J 0 bases short, with 12 bases between. The CDR3 has 16 amino acids. The germline V gene encodes CDR1 PRHDT and CDR2 FYEKMQ (reference sequence). The CDR3 DNA reads as TGTGCCAGCAGCTTTAGGGCAGGCCTCTCTGGAAACACCATATATTTT. As protein: CASSFRAGLSGNTIYF. The variable domain in full, completed from reference TRBV13 and TRBJ1-3, reads AAGVIQSPRHLIKEKRETATLKCYPIPRHDTVYWYQQGPGQDPQFLISFYEKMQSDKGSIPDRFSAQQFSDYHSELNMSSLELGDSALYFCASSFRAGLSGNTIYFGEGSWLTVV.

This chain links TRBV2 with TRBJ1-1; 7 bases agree with TRBD1. The CDR3 covers 13 residues. V lost 4 bases to trimming and J lost 8 bases; unmatched junction nucleotides: 7. Germline CDR1 SNHLY, CDR2 FYNNEI. In nucleotides, the CDR3 is TGTGCCAGCAGTGCCCTATGGGACAGCGAAGCTTTCTTT. Translated: CASSALWDSEAFF.

To note about this clone: Different DNA sequences within this sample yield the same CDR3. CDR3 DNA sequence: TGCGCCAGCAGTGAGTCAGGAGAGACCCAGTACTTC. It is translated as CASSESGETQYF. The chain combines TRBV10-1 with TRBJ2-5; the D is unclear. V shed 0 bases and J shed 4 bases, with 3 bases lying between them. The CDR3 is made up of 12 amino acids. CDR1 WNHNN and CDR2 SYGVQD come from the germline V gene (reference sequence).

This clone was recorded once. The junction departs from germline at one end; a sequencing error may be responsible. The chain employs TRBV7-7 and TRBJ2-7, with 7 nucleotides matching TRBD2. The CDR3 has 14 amino acids. Germline V gene data show CDR1 as SSHAT and CDR2 as FNYEAQ (reference sequence). The CDR3 coding sequence is TGTGCTAGCAGCTTAGAGCGGGGTGTGGGAGAGCAGTACTTC. Its translation is CASSLERGVGEQYF. The full variable domain, completed using reference TRBV7-7 and TRBJ2-7, is GAGVSQSPRYKVTKRGQDVTLRCDPISSHATLYWYQQALGQGPEFLTYFNYEAQPDKSGLPSDRFSAERPEGSISTLTIQRTEQRDSAMYRCASSLERGVGEQYFGPGTRLTVT.

For this clone: Other DNA sequences in the same sample also yield this CDR3. The chain joins TRBV4-3 to TRBJ2-3, with D uncertain. CDR1 is LGHNA, CDR2 YSLEER, per germline. Trimming took 1 base from V and 0 from J, leaving 8 bases between them. The CDR3 has 15 amino acids. CDR3 sequence (DNA): TGCGCCAGCAGCCAAGGGCAAGCTAGCACAGATACGCAGTATTTT. This translates into CASSQGQASTDTQYF.

This chain uses TRBV5-4 with TRBJ2-5; D not certain. The CDR3 contains 12 residues. Germline loops: CDR1 SGHNT, CDR2 YYREEE (reference sequence). V lost 5 bases, J lost 4 bases, and 9 bases lay in between. CDR3 amino acids: CASSTEAETQYF. The CDR3 DNA is TGTGCCAGCAGTACTGAGGCAGAGACCCAGTACTTC.